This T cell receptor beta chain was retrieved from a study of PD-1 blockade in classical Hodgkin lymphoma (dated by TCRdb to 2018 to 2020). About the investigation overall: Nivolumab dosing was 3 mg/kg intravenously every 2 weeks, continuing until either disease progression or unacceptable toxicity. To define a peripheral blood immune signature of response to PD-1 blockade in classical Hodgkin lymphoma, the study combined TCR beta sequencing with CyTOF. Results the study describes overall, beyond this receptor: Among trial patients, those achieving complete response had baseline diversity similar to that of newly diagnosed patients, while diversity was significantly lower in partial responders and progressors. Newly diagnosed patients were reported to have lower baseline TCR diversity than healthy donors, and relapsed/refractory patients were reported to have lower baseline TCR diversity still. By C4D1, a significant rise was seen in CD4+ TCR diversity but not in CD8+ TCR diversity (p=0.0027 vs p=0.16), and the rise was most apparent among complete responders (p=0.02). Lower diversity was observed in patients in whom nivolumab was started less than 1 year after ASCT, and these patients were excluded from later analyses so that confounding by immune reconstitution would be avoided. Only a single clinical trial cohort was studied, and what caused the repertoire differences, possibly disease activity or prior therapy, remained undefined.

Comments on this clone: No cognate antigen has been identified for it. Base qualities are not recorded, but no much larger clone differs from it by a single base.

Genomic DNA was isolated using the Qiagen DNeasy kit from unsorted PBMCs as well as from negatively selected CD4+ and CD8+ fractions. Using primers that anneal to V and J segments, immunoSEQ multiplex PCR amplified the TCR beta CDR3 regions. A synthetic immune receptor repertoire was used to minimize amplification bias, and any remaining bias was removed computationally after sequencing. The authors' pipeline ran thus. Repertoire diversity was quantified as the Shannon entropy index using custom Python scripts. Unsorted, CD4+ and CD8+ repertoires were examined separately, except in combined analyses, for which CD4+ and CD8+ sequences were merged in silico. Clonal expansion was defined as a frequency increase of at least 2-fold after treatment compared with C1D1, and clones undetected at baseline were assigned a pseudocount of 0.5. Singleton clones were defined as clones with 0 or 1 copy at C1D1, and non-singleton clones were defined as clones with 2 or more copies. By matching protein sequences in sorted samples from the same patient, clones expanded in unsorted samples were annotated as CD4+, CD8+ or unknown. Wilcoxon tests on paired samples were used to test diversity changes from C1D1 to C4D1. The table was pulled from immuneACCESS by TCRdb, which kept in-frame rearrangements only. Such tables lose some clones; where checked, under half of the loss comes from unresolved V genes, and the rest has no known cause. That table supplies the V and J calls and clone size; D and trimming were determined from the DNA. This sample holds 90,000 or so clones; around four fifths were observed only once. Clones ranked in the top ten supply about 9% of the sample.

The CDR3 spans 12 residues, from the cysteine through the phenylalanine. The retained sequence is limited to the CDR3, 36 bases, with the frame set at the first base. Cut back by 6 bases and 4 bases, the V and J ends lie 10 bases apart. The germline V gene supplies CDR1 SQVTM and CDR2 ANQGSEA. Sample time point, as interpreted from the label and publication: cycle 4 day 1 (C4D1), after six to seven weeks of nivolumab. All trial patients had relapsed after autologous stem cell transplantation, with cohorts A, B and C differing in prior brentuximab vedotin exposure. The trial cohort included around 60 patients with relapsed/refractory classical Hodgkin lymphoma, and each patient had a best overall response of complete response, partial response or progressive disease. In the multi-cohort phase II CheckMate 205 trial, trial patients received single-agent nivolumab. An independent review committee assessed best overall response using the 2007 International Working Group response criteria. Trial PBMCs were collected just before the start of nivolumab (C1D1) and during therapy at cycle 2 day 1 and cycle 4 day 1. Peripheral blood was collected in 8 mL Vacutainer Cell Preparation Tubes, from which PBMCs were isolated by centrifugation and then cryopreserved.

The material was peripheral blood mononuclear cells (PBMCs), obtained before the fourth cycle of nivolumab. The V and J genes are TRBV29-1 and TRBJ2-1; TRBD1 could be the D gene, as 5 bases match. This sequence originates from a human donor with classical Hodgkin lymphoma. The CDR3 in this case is CSVQDWYNEQFF. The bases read TGCAGCGTACAGGATTGGTACAATGAGCAGTTCTTC.